This TCR beta chain was obtained from a study of CD8 T cells in ankylosing spondylitis. Notes on the study in general: It appeared that ankylosing spondylitis blood was characterized by a TCR beta motif of fewer than ten highly homologous variants.

Germline-derived CDR1 and CDR2 are SQVTM and ANQGSEA. Trimming removed 3 bases at V and 4 bases at J, with 17 bases between. This CDR3 has 15 amino acids. Preparation of TCR beta libraries was done by quantitative 5'-RACE with molecular barcodes. A single record per CDR3 protein comes from TCRdb applying MiXCR to the 5' RACE reads. The table includes more than 300,000 distinct CDR3 sequences, roughly 8% detected once. By share, this clonotype counts as medium-sized. Its specificity is not known. The sequencing sample was made of blood, either unsorted or a sorted T cell fraction (not recorded which). This TCR was sampled from a male donor with ankylosing spondylitis. J is TRBJ2-3 and V is TRBV29-1, with D maybe TRBD2 (6 bases). As DNA, the CDR3 is TGCAGCGTTGATGAGAGCGGGTCTCAGGCAGATACGCAGTATTTT. It translates to CSVDESGSQADTQYF.